The rows below give T cell receptor beta chains drawn from one sample of a study of blood T cells in healthy people across ages. MiXCR was run by TCRdb on the 5' RACE reads, yielding one entry per CDR3 protein. The table has about a million distinct CDR3 sequences, roughly two fifths seen once. Sequencing was done on a sample of blood. Receptor source: a man in his late teens or twenties in good health. CDR3s leave out the opening cysteine and the closing phenylalanine or tryptophan. Fields, in order: J gene, V gene, clone size, CDR3 protein. Clone size appears in some rows only: once, few, many, or a class for an expanded clone.

TRBJ2-3 TRBV10-2 - ATSRGLDTQY
TRBJ2-3 TRBV18 few ASSPPARGTQY
TRBJ1-1 TRBV10-3 few AITGAMNTEAF
TRBJ2-1 TRBV27 - ASSVSKNNEQF
TRBJ1-4 TRBV12-3/TRBV12-4 many ASRGIGEKLF
TRBJ1-5 TRBV12-3/TRBV12-4 - ASSRTGADQPQH
TRBJ2-1 TRBV11-2 - ASSSSPRYNEQF
TRBJ1-2 TRBV20-1 few SARDPGTAYGYT
TRBJ2-7 TRBV10-3 - AISERGSEGEQY
TRBJ2-2 TRBV28 - ASSSNRDSGELF
TRBJ1-1 TRBV12-3/TRBV12-4 few ASTAGVASLNTEAF
TRBJ2-7 TRBV4-2 - ASSQDAASKAYEQY
TRBJ1-2 TRBV20-1 - SASRQGPYSLYGYT
TRBJ2-1 TRBV6-1 many ASSPPGQGDEQF
TRBJ2-6 TRBV12-3/TRBV12-4 - ASSFQGLPSGANVLT
TRBJ1-5 TRBV4-2 - ASSLDSGGYSNQPQH
TRBJ2-5 TRBV20-1 - SARLAGGPGEQY
TRBJ1-1 TRBV20-1 - SAFGAGMNTEAF
TRBJ2-7 TRBV5-1 few ASSLDPDSYEQY
TRBJ1-2 TRBV18 few ASSPGTGIRSYGYT
TRBJ1-1 TRBV4-3 - AGSRNHRSNTEAF
TRBJ2-5 TRBV4-1 few ASSQENRGEETQY
TRBJ2-1 TRBV20-1 - SARDHRARDYNEQF
TRBJ1-3 TRBV29-1 few SVSDRGHGNTIY
TRBJ1-2 TRBV4-2 few ASSQFRDNYGYT
TRBJ1-1 TRBV3-1 - ASSQVTGENTEAF
TRBJ1-1 TRBV18 few ASSPWTGQGGEAF
TRBJ2-3 TRBV9 - ASSVTLYTDTQY
TRBJ2-7 TRBV4-2 - ASSQRTEKQY
TRBJ1-2 TRBV29-1 - SVAGTTGYGYT
TRBJ1-5 TRBV20-1 - SAREGVYHQPQH
TRBJ2-3 TRBV9 - ASSVAPPDSLKSTDTQY
TRBJ1-1 TRBV20-1 few SATPQVNTEAF
TRBJ2-3 TRBV5-5 few ASSLRDRGQRTDTQY
TRBJ1-1 TRBV20-1 - SAIWGTEAF
TRBJ1-2 TRBV27 - ASSWRQGYGYT
TRBJ2-7 TRBV5-1 - ASRDSGGSSYEQY
TRBJ2-4 TRBV20-1 - SASIADENIQY
TRBJ1-2 TRBV9 once ASSPRQGFGYT
TRBJ2-5 TRBV20-1 - NARVSGSYAQETQY
TRBJ1-1 TRBV11-2 few ASSLYRDREAF
TRBJ1-1 TRBV6-5 - ASSHQGRNTEAF
TRBJ1-4 TRBV7-9 - ASSLMGVPTNEKLF
TRBJ2-5 TRBV20-1 - SARVGGQGKETQY
TRBJ2-3 TRBV2 - ASSEPHRGGADTQY
TRBJ1-5 TRBV28 few ASGLGSQPQH
TRBJ1-1 TRBV7-9 - ASSGQTGTGNTEAF
TRBJ1-1 TRBV7-3 few ASSSTGPNTEAF
- TRBV6-6 - ASSYSRGVEQY
TRBJ2-1 TRBV6-5 few ASSYSLVNEQF
TRBJ2-7 TRBV20-1 - SANGWTGDPRSQY